The 11 T cell receptor beta chains in this list originate from one sample, sequenced in a study of T cells in Graves' hyperthyroidism and ophthalmopathy. Researchers took RNA transcripts and amplified the TCR beta CDR3 regions from them. The HTBI primer set drove a first-round RT-PCR of the TCR CDR3. TCRdb re-derived calls from the multiplex PCR reads in MiXCR, one entry per CDR3 protein. The sample includes about 210,000 distinct CDR3 sequences, 18% seen only once; the top ten take about two fifths. Sequencing input: blood. The receptor set was obtained from a man between 35 and 55 years old with Graves' hyperthyroidism.

V is TRBV19 and J is TRBJ1-1; 7 bases agree with TRBD1. V lost 9 bases to trimming and J lost 1 base; unmatched junction nucleotides: 5. In germline, CDR1 is LNHDA, CDR2 SQIVND (reference sequence). The CDR3 spans 13 residues. The CDR3 loop reads CASRDSRNTEAFF. DNA for the CDR3: TGTGCCAGCCGGGACAGTCGGAACACTGAAGCTTTCTTT.

The rearrangement uses TRBV15 and TRBJ2-1; D remains unclear. The CDR3 is 13 amino acids. V shed 6 bases and J shed 5 bases, with 11 bases lying between them. Germline V gene sequence: CDR1 LNHNV, CDR2 YYDKDF (reference sequence). In nucleotides, the CDR3 is TGTGCCACCAGTTCGTATGGTAACAATGAGCAGTTCTTC. This gives the protein CATSSYGNNEQFF.

This clonotype was counted ten times or more. This sequence joins TRBV6-2 or TRBV6-3 and TRBJ1-1; 8 bases line up with TRBD1. This CDR3 is 14 amino acids long. V gave up 6 bases and J gave up 7 bases; unmatched junction bases: 10. The germline gives CDR1 MNHEY, CDR2 SVGEGT. Here the CDR3 DNA reads TGTGCCAGCAGGAAAGACCAGGGGGCGAATGAAGCTTTCTTT. Amino acids: CASRKDQGANEAFF.

The V gene is TRBV19, the J gene TRBJ1-5, with no clear D. V lost 5 bases and J lost 6, with 14 bases in between. The CDR3 has 14 residues. The germline V gene has CDR1 LNHDA and CDR2 SQIVND (reference sequence). This CDR3 reads CASSRDHLGQPQHF. Written as DNA, the CDR3 is TGTGCCAGTAGTCGAGATCACCTCGGTCAGCCCCAGCATTTT. Full variable domain (missing parts from reference TRBV19 and TRBJ1-5): DGGITQSPKYLFRKEGQNVTLSCEQNLNHDAMYWYRQDPGQGLRLIYYSQIVNDFQKGDIAEGYSVSREKKESFPLTVTSAQKNPTAFYLCASSRDHLGQPQHFGDGTRLSIL.

This clonotype has ten or more counts. This rearrangement joins TRBV11-3 to TRBJ2-1, with 12 positions matching TRBD2. The CDR3 covers 17 residues. The V gene's germline CDR1 is SGHNT and CDR2 YENEEA. After removal of 0 bases from V and 10 bases from J, the junction contained 10 bases not matched to a gene. As DNA, the CDR3 is TGTGCCAGCAGCTTAGACAGTCTAGCGGGGGGGCTCCGAGAGCAGTTCTTC. Translation: CASSLDSLAGGLREQFF.

This clonotype was seen repeatedly, ten times or more. V and J are TRBV20-1 and TRBJ1-2; TRBD1 might be the D (5 bases). V shed 7 bases and J shed 6 bases, with 12 bases lying between them. This CDR3 is built from 11 residues. Germline values: CDR1 DFQATT, CDR2 SNEGSKA (reference sequence). Here the CDR3 reads CSEGTMDGYTF. As DNA, the CDR3 is TGCAGTGAAGGGACGATGGATGGCTACACCTTC.

The V call is TRBV27, the J call TRBJ2-5, with TRBD2 identical over 12 bases. Germline V lookup: CDR1 MNHEY, CDR2 SMNVEV (reference sequence). J gave up 3 bases and V 2 bases, and 7 bases lay outside the gene matches. This CDR3 is built from 17 residues. The CDR3 here is CASSLGLAGGLEETQYF. CDR3 bases: TGTGCCAGCAGTTTAGGGCTAGCGGGGGGGCTTGAAGAGACCCAGTACTTC.

This clonotype has at least ten counts. The CDR3 DNA sequence: TGTGCCAGCAGTTTGCCTCCTAGTGGCCGTACCCCTCTCGCCTACGAGCAGTACTTC. Protein sequence: CASSLPPSGRTPLAYEQYF. The J gene is TRBJ2-7, the V gene TRBV28; D not resolved. The V end lost 3 bases, the J end lost 2 bases, and 26 bases lay between the germline ends. CDR1 and CDR2 from the germline V gene are MDHEN and SYDVKM. This CDR3 is built from 19 residues.

DNA of the CDR3: TGTGCCAGCAGCGTTGGGGGAACGCCCAATGAGCAGTTCTTC. Translation: CASSVGGTPNEQFF. The V and J genes are TRBV9 and TRBJ2-1; either TRBD1 or TRBD2 may supply D (5 bases each). The CDR3 spans 14 residues. Trimming pared 2 bases from V and 6 bases from J, leaving 12 bases between. Per germline, CDR1 SGDLS and CDR2 YYNGEE.

This clonotype showed up many times. The rearrangement joins TRBV6-2 or TRBV6-3 to TRBJ2-1; a weak D match, TRBD2 (5 bases). This CDR3 is 15 amino acids long. Per germline, CDR1 MNHEY and CDR2 SVGEGT. Deletions cut 2 bases from V and 6 bases from J, with 14 bases between. The CDR3 loop is CASSYPLRELNEQFF. CDR3 coding DNA: TGTGCCAGCAGTTACCCCCTAAGGGAGCTCAATGAGCAGTTCTTC.

This clonotype was seen many times. The chain has TRBV5-1 and TRBJ1-1; 7 nucleotides agree with TRBD1. Germline-derived CDR1 and CDR2 are SGHRS and YFSETQ. The CDR3 loop spans 16 amino acids. V gave up 0 bases and J gave up 0 bases; unmatched junction bases: 5. The CDR3 sequence: CASSLVRDSMNTEAFF. CDR3 sequence (DNA): TGCGCCAGCAGCTTGGTACGGGACAGCATGAACACTGAAGCTTTCTTT.